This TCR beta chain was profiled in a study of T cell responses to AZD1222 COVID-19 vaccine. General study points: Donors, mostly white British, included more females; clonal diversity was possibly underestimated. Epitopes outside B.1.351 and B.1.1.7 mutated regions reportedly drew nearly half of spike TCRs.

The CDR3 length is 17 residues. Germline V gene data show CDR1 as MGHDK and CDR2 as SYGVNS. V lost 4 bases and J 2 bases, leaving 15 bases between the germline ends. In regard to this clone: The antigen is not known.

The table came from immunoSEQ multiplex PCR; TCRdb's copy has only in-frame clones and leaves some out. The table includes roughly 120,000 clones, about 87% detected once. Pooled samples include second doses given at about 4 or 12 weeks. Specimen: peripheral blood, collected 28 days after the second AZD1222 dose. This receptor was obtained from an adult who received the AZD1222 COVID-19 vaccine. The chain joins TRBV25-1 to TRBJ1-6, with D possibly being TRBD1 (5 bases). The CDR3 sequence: CASSALTGGTYNSPLHF. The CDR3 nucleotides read TGTGCCAGCAGTGCCCTAACAGGTGGGACCTATAATTCACCCCTCCACTTT.